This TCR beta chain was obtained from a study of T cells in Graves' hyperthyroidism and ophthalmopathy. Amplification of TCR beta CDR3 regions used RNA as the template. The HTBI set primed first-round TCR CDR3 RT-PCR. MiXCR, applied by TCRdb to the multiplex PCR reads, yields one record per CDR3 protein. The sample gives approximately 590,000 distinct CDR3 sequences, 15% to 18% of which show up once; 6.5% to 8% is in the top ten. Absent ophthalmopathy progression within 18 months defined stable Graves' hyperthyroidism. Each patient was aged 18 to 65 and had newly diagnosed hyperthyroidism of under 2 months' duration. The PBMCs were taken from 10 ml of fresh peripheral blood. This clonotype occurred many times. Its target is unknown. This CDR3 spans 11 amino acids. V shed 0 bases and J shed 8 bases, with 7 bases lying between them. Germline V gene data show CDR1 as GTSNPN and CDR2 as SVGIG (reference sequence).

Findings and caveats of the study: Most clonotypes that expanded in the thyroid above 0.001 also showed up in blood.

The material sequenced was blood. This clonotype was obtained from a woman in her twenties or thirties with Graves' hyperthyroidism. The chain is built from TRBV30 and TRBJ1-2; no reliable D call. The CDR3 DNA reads TGTGCCTGGAGTGTAGCGGGAGGCTACACCTTC. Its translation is CAWSVAGGYTF.